This record concerns one T cell receptor (beta chain) sequence. The data derive from a study of control samples from healthy donors and cancer patients. CDR1 is MNHNY and CDR2 is SVGAGI in the germline V gene (reference sequence). The CDR3 totals 15 residues. Trimming cost V 7 bases and J 5 bases, with 15 bases left between them. Method: immunoSEQ multiplex PCR; TCRdb's copy keeps in-frame clones and lacks some. The table shows roughly 100,000 clones, with 92% occurring only once. The chain carries TRBV6-6 and TRBJ1-6; D is perhaps TRBD1 (6 bases). This receptor was obtained from a human donor in good health. The donor label of this sample is uncertain. The sample was blood. CDR3 sequence (DNA): TGTGCCAGCACGTCGGTAAGGGGGGATAATTCACCCCTCCACTTT. Amino acids: CASTSVRGDNSPLHF.